Described below is a single T cell receptor (beta chain) sequence and its context. The read stops 3 residues short of the end of the CDR3; the missing end is completed from the germline J gene. The nonmyeloablative bone marrow transplants came from related graft donors, with transient mixed chimerism. V lost 4 bases and J 4 bases, leaving 7 bases between the germline ends. Germline V gene sequence: CDR1 SGHRS, CDR2 YFSETQ. The CDR3 totals 12 residues. This record belongs to a study of Tregs in tolerant kidney transplant recipients. TCRdb keeps only in-frame clones here, not all; method: immunoSEQ multiplex PCR. The table lists approximately 11,000 clones.

This TCR came from a human patient who received a combined kidney and bone marrow transplant. Some T cells may trace back to the graft donor. Sequencing used CD8+ T cells from blood (PBMCs), obtained 24 months after the transplant. This chain connects TRBV5-1 to TRBJ2-3; D ambiguous. CDR3 in amino acids: CASSVRADTQYF. The CDR3 bases that were read are TGCGCCAGCAGCGTTAGAGCAGATACG.